The 2 T cell receptor beta chains presented below share a single source sample, sequenced in a study of graft-versus-host responses after intestinal transplantation. Produced via immunoSEQ multiplex PCR; TCRdb's table is partial and in-frame only. The data hold 29,000 or so clones, with roughly nine tenths observed a single time. The material sequenced was PBMCs, taken about 450 days after intestinal transplantation. The receptors were gathered from a human patient who received an intestinal transplant, so some T cells may come from the graft donor.

The chain combines TRBV6-1 with TRBJ2-7, with a weak D call TRBD1 (6 bases). Germline V gene sequence: CDR1 MNHNS, CDR2 SASEGT. This CDR3 is 15 amino acids long. Deletions cut 6 bases from V and 0 bases from J, with 15 bases between. This chain's CDR3 is CASREWDTLSYEQYF. Here the CDR3 DNA reads TGTGCCAGCAGGGAGTGGGACACCCTCTCCTACGAGCAGTACTTC.

The chain carries TRBV7-9 and TRBJ2-3, with TRBD2 matching over 13 bases. V lost 6 bases to trimming and J lost 5 bases; unmatched junction nucleotides: 14. Germline values: CDR1 SEHNR, CDR2 FQNEAQ (reference sequence). The CDR3 runs 18 residues. DNA of the CDR3: TGTGCCAGCAGGCCACGTACCCTACTAGCGGGGGGGAGAGATACGCAGTATTTT. This sequence encodes CASRPRTLLAGGRDTQYF. Full variable domain (remainder filled in from reference TRBV7-9 and TRBJ2-3): DTGVSQNPRHKITKRGQNVTFRCDPISEHNRLYWYRQTLGQGPEFLTYFQNEAQLEKSRLLSDRFSAERPKGSFSTLEIQRTEQGDSAMYLCASRPRTLLAGGRDTQYFGPGTRLTVL.